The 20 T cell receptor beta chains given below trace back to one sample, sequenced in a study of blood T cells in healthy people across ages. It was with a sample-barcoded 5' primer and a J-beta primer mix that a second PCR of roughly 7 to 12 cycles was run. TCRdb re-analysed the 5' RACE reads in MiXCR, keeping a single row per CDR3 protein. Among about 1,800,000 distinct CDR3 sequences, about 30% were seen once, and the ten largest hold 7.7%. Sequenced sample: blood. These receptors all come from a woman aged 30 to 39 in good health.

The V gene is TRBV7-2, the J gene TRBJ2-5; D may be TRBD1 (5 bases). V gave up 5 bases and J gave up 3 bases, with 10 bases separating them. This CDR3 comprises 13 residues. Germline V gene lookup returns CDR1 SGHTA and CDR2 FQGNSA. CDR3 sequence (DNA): TGTGCCAGCAGCCCCCAGACAGAAGAGACCCAGTACTTC. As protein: CASSPQTEETQYF.

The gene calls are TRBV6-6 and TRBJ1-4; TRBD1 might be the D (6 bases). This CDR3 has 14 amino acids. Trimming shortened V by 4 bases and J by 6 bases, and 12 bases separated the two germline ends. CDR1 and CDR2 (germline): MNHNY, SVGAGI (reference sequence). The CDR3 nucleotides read TGTGCCAGCAGTTTTCAGGGGAGGGATGAAAAACTGTTTTTT. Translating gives CASSFQGRDEKLFF.

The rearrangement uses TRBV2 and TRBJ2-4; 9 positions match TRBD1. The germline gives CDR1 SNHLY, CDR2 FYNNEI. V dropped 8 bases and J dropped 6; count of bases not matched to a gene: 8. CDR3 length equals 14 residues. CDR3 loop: CASGRTGETNIQYF. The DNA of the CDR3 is TGTGCCAGCGGCAGGACAGGGGAGACAAACATTCAGTACTTC.

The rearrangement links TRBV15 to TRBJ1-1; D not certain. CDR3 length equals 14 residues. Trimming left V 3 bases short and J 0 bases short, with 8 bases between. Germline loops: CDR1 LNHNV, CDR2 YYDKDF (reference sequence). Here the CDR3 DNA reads TGTGCCACCAGCAGGGTGGGCGTGAACACTGAAGCTTTCTTT. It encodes CATSRVGVNTEAFF. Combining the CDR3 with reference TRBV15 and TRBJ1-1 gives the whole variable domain DAMVIQNPRYQVTQFGKPVTLSCSQTLNHNVMYWYQQKSSQAPKLLFHYYDKDFNNEADTPDNFQSRRPNTSFCFLDIRSPGLGDTAMYLCATSRVGVNTEAFFGQGTRLTVV.

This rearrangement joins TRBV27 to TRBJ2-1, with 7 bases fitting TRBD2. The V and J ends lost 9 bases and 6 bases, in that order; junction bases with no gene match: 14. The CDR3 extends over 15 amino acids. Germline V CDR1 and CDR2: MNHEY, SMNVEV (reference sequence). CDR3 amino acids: CASRSSLAAGNEQFF. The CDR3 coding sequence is TGTGCCAGTAGGTCTTCGCTAGCGGCGGGCAATGAGCAGTTCTTC.

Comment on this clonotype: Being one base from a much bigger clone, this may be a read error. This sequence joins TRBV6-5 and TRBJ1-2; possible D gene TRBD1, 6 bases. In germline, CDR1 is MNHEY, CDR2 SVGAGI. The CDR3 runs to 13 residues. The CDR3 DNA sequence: TGTGCCAGCAGTTACTCCAGGGGATATGTCTACACCTTC. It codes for CASSYSRGYVYTF.

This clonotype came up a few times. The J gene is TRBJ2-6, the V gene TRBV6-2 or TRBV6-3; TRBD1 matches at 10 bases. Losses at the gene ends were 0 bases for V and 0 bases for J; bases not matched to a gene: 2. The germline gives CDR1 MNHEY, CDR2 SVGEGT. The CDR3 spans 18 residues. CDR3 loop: CASSYSGQGLSGANVLTF. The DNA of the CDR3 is TGTGCCAGCAGTTACTCGGGACAGGGGCTCTCTGGGGCCAACGTCCTGACTTTC.

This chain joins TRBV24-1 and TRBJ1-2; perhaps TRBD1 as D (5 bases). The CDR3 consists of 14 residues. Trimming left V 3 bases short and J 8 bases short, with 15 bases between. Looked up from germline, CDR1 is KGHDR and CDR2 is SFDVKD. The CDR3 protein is CATSDAGREAGYTF. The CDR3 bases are TGTGCCACCAGTGATGCTGGCAGGGAAGCCGGCTACACCTTC.

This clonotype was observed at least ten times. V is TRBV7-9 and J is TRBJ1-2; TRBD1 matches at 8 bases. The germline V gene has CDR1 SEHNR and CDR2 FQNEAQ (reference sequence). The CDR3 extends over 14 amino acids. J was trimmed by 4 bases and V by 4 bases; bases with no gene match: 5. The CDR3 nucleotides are TGTGCCAGCAGCTCTGGACAGGGTAGCTATGGCTACACCTTC. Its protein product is CASSSGQGSYGYTF. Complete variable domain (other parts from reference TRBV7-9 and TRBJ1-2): DTGVSQNPRHKITKRGQNVTFRCDPISEHNRLYWYRQTLGQGPEFLTYFQNEAQLEKSRLLSDRFSAERPKGSFSTLEIQRTEQGDSAMYLCASSSGQGSYGYTFGSGTRLTVV.

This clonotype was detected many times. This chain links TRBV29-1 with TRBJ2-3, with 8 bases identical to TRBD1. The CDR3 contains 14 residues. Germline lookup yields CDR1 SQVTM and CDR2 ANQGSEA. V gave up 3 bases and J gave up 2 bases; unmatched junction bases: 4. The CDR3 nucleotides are TGCAGCGTTGAGCAGGGGGCGGTCACAGATACGCAGTATTTT. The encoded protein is CSVEQGAVTDTQYF.

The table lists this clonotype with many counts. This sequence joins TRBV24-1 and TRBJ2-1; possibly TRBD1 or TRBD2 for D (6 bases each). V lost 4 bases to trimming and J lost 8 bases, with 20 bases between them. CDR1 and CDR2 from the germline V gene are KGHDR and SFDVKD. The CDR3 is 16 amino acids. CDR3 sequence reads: CATSDPGGGGIDEQFF. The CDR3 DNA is TGTGCCACCAGTGACCCCGGGGGCGGTGGAATCGATGAGCAGTTCTTC.

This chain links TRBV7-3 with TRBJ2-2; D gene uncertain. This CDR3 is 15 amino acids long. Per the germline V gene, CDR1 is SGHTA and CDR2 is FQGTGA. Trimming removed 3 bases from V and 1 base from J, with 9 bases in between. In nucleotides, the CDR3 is TGTGCCAGCAGCTTGACTTACGAGAACACCGGGGAGCTGTTTTTT. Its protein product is CASSLTYENTGELFF. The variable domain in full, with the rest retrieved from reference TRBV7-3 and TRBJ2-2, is GAGVSQTPSNKVTEKGKYVELRCDPISGHTALYWYRQSLGQGPEFLIYFQGTGAADDSGLPNDRFFAVRPEGSVSTLKIQRTERGDSAVYLCASSLTYENTGELFFGEGSRLTVL.

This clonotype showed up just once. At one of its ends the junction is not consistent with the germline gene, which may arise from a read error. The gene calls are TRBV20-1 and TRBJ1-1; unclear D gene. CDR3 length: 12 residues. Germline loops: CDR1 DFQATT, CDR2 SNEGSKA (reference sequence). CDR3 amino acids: CSARTSNTEAFF. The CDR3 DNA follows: TGTAGTGCTAGAACCAGTAACACTGAAGCTTTCTTT.

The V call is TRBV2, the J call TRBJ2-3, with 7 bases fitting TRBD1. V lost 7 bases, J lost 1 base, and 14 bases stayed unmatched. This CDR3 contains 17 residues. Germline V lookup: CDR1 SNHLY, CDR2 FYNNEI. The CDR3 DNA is TGTGCCAGCACCATACAGGGGTTCCCTCCTCGCACAGATACGCAGTATTTT. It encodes CASTIQGFPPRTDTQYF.

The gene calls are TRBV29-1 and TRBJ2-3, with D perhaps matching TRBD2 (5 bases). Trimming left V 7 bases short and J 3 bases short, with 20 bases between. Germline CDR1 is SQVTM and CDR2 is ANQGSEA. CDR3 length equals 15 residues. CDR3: CSATLERRHTDTQYF. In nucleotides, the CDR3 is TGCAGCGCTACTCTGGAGAGGAGGCATACAGATACGCAGTATTTT.

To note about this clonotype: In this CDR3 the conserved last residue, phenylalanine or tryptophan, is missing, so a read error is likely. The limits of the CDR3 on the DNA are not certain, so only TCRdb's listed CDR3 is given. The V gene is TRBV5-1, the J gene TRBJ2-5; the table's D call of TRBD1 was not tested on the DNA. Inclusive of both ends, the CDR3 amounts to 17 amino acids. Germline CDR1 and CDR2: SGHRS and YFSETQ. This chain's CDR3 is CASSLDGAGTASGERYY.

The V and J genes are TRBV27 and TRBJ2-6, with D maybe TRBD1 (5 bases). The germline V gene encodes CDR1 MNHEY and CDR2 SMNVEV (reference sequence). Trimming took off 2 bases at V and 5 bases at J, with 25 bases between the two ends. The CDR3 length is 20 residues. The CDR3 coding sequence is TGTGCCAGCAGTTTAGTTGGGGCGCGCGACCGGACCCTCTGGGCCAACGTCCTGACTTTC. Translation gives CASSLVGARDRTLWANVLTF.

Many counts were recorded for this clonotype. This chain's CDR3 is CSARAGRYEQYF. The CDR3 DNA follows: TGCAGTGCGAGGGCGGGGAGGTACGAGCAGTACTTC. The chain couples TRBV20-1 to TRBJ2-7; maybe TRBD2 (6 bases). The CDR3 consists of 12 residues. V was clipped by 6 bases and J by 4 bases, with 13 bases between them. Germline loops: CDR1 DFQATT, CDR2 SNEGSKA (reference sequence).

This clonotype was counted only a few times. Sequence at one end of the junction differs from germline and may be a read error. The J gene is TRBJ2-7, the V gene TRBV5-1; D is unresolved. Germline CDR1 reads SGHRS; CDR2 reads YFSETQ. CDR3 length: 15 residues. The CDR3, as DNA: TGCGCCAGCAGCTTGGCCGGGCGGCAGGTCTACGAGCTGTACTTC. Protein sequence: CASSLAGRQVYELYF.

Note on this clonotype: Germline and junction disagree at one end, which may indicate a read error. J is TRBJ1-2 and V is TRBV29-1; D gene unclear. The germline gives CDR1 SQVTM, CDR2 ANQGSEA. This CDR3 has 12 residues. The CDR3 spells CSGEDSAEGYTF. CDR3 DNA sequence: TGCAGCGGTGAAGATTCGGCGGAGGGCTACACCTTC.